This T cell receptor (beta chain) came from a study of shared clonotypes between healthy human individuals. Study-level findings and limits: An effect of sequencing depth on clonotype sharing among donors was expected.

Details on this clone: Its antigen is still unknown.

In the original workflow: ImmunoSEQ gave junction-only sequences without quality scores, so filtering differed. The method was immunoSEQ multiplex PCR; TCRdb's version includes in-frame clones alone and lacks a portion of them. V, J and clone size are those of that table, while D and trimming were read from the DNA. There are about half a million clones in the sample; 60% to 80% occur only once, and around 13% lies in the top ten. None of the donors, who were healthy HIV-negative adults, had recently had acute infections or vaccinations. The sequence derives from a woman aged 40 to 49 in good health. Some clones in this sample may be carry-over from other donors' samples. The sequenced sample consisted of PBMCs.

CDR3: CASSQDMASGSPTGELFF. Written as DNA, the CDR3 is TGCGCCAGCAGCCAAGATATGGCTAGCGGGAGCCCCACCGGGGAGCTGTTTTTT. The V gene is TRBV4-1, the J gene TRBJ2-2; 10 bases agree with TRBD2. CDR1 is MGHRA, CDR2 YSYEKL, per germline. The V gene end was trimmed by 0 bases and the J gene end by 4 bases; junction bases not matched to a gene: 8. CDR3 length: 18 residues.